What follows is one TCR beta chain and its context. This sample is part of a study of OX40 agonist ivuxolimab in advanced cancers. Generated by immunoSEQ multiplex PCR, the TCRdb table keeps only in-frame clones and is missing some. The sample shows about 61,000 clones, around 89% of them seen only once. This TCR came from an adult with an advanced solid tumor such as melanoma, head and neck, liver or kidney cancer. The sample here was CD4+ or CD8+ T cells sorted from blood, taken in a trial of the OX40 agonist ivuxolimab.

The CDR3 spells CASSLGQGSGGYTF. The CDR3 DNA reads as TGTGCCAGCAGCTTAGGACAGGGTAGCGGTGGCTACACCTTC. The chain recombines TRBV7-9 with TRBJ1-2, with 7 bases identical to TRBD1. The germline gives CDR1 SEHNR, CDR2 FQNEAQ (reference sequence). The CDR3 covers 14 residues. The ends lost 1 base at V and 7 bases at J; junction bases unmatched: 6.